The 17 T cell receptor beta chains reported below all come from one sample, sequenced in a study of lymphopenia after photon versus proton radiotherapy. The method was immunoSEQ multiplex PCR; TCRdb's version includes in-frame clones alone and lacks a portion of them. The table lists around 26,000 clones, 90% of them singletons. The source material was peripheral blood, sampled from a patient treated with photon-based radiotherapy. The receptors here all came from a woman between 45 and 65 years old with cholangiocarcinoma.

V is TRBV6-5 and J is TRBJ1-1, with a possible D match to TRBD1 (5 bases). In germline, CDR1 is MNHEY, CDR2 SVGAGI. V was cut by 2 bases and J by 0 bases, with 13 bases left in between. The CDR3 has 16 amino acids. CDR3 DNA: TGTGCCAGCAGTTACCGGGACTCCCCTTTGAACACTGAAGCTTTCTTT. Its translation: CASSYRDSPLNTEAFF.

This clone was observed once. This chain joins TRBV9 and TRBJ1-3; D is unclear. The CDR3 length is 17 residues. With 2 bases removed from V and 0 bases from J, the gap between germline ends came to 15 bases. CDR1 is SGDLS and CDR2 is YYNGEE in the germline V gene. This CDR3 reads CASSVQAMTPSGNTIYF. CDR3 DNA sequence: TGTGCCAGCAGCGTCCAGGCCATGACCCCCTCTGGAAACACCATATATTTT.

This clone was observed a few times. V gene TRBV30 combines with J gene TRBJ1-2; maybe TRBD1 (5 bases). Trimming took off 1 base at V and 4 bases at J, with 19 bases between the two ends. The CDR3 runs to 16 residues. Per the germline V gene, CDR1 is GTSNPN and CDR2 is SVGIG (reference sequence). The CDR3 DNA follows: TGTGCCTGGAGTGCGCCGTCTGAGACAGATATCTATGGCTACACCTTC. Protein sequence: CAWSAPSETDIYGYTF.

The chain has TRBV7-9 and TRBJ1-4, with D uncertain. V gave up 5 bases and J gave up 5 bases, with 6 bases separating them. The CDR3 covers 12 residues. Germline V gene lookup returns CDR1 SEHNR and CDR2 FQNEAQ (reference sequence). The CDR3 reads CASSGSNEKLFF. In nucleotides, the CDR3 is TGTGCCAGCAGCGGGTCGAATGAAAAACTGTTTTTT.

About this clone itself: One junction end disagrees with the germline gene, perhaps due to a read error. This rearrangement joins TRBV28 to TRBJ2-5; the match to TRBD1 covers 12 bases. CDR1 and CDR2 (germline): MDHEN, SYDVKM. The CDR3 has 15 residues. The CDR3 loop is CASSPWDRGLEAQYF. Written as DNA, the CDR3 is TGTGCCAGCAGTCCCTGGGACAGGGGGCTAGAGGCCCAGTACTTC.

Regarding this clone: A read error may account for a junction end that differs from germline. CDR3 loop: CASSPRGDLFF. CDR3 DNA sequence: TGTGCCAGCTCACCACGGGGGGACCTGTTTTTT. This chain uses TRBV18 with TRBJ2-2, with TRBD2 as a possible D gene (6 bases). Germline V CDR1 and CDR2: KGHSH, LQKENI. The CDR3 consists of 11 residues.

As for this clone: It is unclear where the CDR3 begins or ends on the DNA, so no DNA is shown, and the CDR3 is as TCRdb lists it. This chain's CDR3 is CATSTTGTGLYYCTF. The chain has TRBV19 and TRBJ1-2; the table gives TRBD1 as D, unverified against the DNA. CDR1 is LNHDA, CDR2 SQIVND, per germline (reference sequence). The CDR3 totals 15 residues, both ends included.

The V gene is TRBV13, the J gene TRBJ2-7; no firm D call. This CDR3 spans 11 amino acids. Per germline, CDR1 PRHDT and CDR2 FYEKMQ (reference sequence). The ends were cut back, 5 bases at V and 2 bases at J, with 4 bases in the middle. The CDR3 DNA is TGTGCCAGCAGCCCGGCCTACGAGCAGTACTTC. The encoded protein is CASSPAYEQYF.

The chain employs TRBV7-9 and TRBJ1-1; TRBD1 agrees at 7 bases. After removal of 6 bases from V and 11 bases from J, the junction contained 6 bases not matched to a gene. Germline V gene lookup returns CDR1 SEHNR and CDR2 FQNEAQ (reference sequence). The CDR3 extends over 11 amino acids. The CDR3 DNA is TGTGCCAGCAGTCGACAGGGTGCGGCTTTCTTT. It translates to CASSRQGAAFF.

This clone was seen more than once but under ten times. This chain uses TRBV19 with TRBJ1-5; no clear D gene. Per the germline V gene, CDR1 is LNHDA and CDR2 is SQIVND (reference sequence). This CDR3 contains 12 residues. Between the trimmed V and J ends, which lost 4 bases and 11 bases, there was a span of 12 bases. Here the CDR3 reads CASSRATWTQHF. The CDR3 DNA sequence: TGTGCCAGTAGTAGGGCCACATGGACCCAGCATTTT. The full variable domain, in which reference TRBV19 and TRBJ1-5 provide the parts outside the CDR3, is DGGITQSPKYLFRKEGQNVTLSCEQNLNHDAMYWYRQDPGQGLRLIYYSQIVNDFQKGDIAEGYSVSREKKESFPLTVTSAQKNPTAFYLCASSRATWTQHFGDGTRLSIL.

In its sample, this clone was seen a few times. J is TRBJ2-4 and V is TRBV5-4; D is possibly TRBD2 (6 bases). The CDR3 is 16 residues long. With 2 bases removed from V and 0 bases from J, the gap between germline ends came to 12 bases. In germline, CDR1 is SGHNT, CDR2 YYREEE (reference sequence). CDR3 in amino acids: CASSFGRFLAKNIQYF. Here the CDR3 DNA reads TGTGCCAGCAGCTTCGGGAGATTCCTAGCCAAAAACATTCAGTACTTC.

This clone has just a few counts. The chain joins TRBV18 to TRBJ2-2, with a tentative D call TRBD1 (6 bases). The CDR3 totals 14 residues. Trimming left V 5 bases short and J 7 bases short, with 14 bases between. CDR1 and CDR2 from the germline V gene are KGHSH and LQKENI. The CDR3 region has the DNA TGTGCCAGCTCAGGGATGGACAGACTCGGGGAGCTGTTTTTT. It specifies CASSGMDRLGELFF. The full variable domain, in which reference TRBV18 and TRBJ2-2 provide the parts outside the CDR3, is NAGVMQNPRHLVRRRGQEARLRCSPMKGHSHVYWYRQLPEEGLKFMVYLQKENIIDESGMPKERFSAEFPKEGPSILRIQQVVRGDSAAYFCASSGMDRLGELFFGEGSRLTVL.

The J gene is TRBJ2-7, the V gene TRBV7-9; 8 nucleotides line up with TRBD1. This CDR3 has 15 residues. The V and J ends lost 5 bases and 0 bases, in that order; junction bases with no gene match: 6. CDR1 and CDR2 from the germline V gene are SEHNR and FQNEAQ (reference sequence). This chain's CDR3 is CASSPGTGLSYEQYF. The CDR3, as DNA: TGTGCCAGCAGCCCCGGGACAGGTCTCTCCTACGAGCAGTACTTC. Full variable domain (remainder filled in from reference TRBV7-9 and TRBJ2-7): DTGVSQNPRHKITKRGQNVTFRCDPISEHNRLYWYRQTLGQGPEFLTYFQNEAQLEKSRLLSDRFSAERPKGSFSTLEIQRTEQGDSAMYLCASSPGTGLSYEQYFGPGTRLTVT.

CDR3 coding DNA: TGTGCCAGCAGCGTAGAAGTGATGAACACTGAAGCTTTCTTT. Translated: CASSVEVMNTEAFF. This chain connects TRBV9 to TRBJ1-1; D gene uncertain. V shed 0 bases and J shed 0 bases, with 6 bases lying between them. The length of the CDR3 is 14 residues. Germline CDR1 reads SGDLS; CDR2 reads YYNGEE.

This sequence joins TRBV5-1 and TRBJ1-5, with a weak D call TRBD1 (6 bases). The CDR3 has 14 amino acids. The germline V gene encodes CDR1 SGHRS and CDR2 YFSETQ. The V end was cut by 0 bases, the J end by 7 bases, with 11 bases between. CDR3 coding DNA: TGCGCCAGCAGCTTGGAGGGGGGGTACCAGCCCCAGCATTTT. Translated: CASSLEGGYQPQHF.

The genes are TRBV6-5 and TRBJ1-1; no reliable D call. The CDR3 totals 13 residues. Germline loops: CDR1 MNHEY, CDR2 SVGAGI. Trimming took 2 bases from V and 1 from J, leaving 5 bases between them. CDR3 sequence (DNA): TGTGCCAGCAGTTACCTCGGGAACACTGAAGCTTTCTTT. Amino acids: CASSYLGNTEAFF.

V usage is TRBV5-1 and J usage is TRBJ2-5, with no clear D. Looked up from germline, CDR1 is SGHRS and CDR2 is YFSETQ. Trimming left V 2 bases short and J 0 bases short, with 5 bases between. The CDR3 contains 13 residues. The CDR3: CASSLSNQETQYF. CDR3 in DNA: TGCGCCAGCAGCTTAAGTAACCAAGAGACCCAGTACTTC.